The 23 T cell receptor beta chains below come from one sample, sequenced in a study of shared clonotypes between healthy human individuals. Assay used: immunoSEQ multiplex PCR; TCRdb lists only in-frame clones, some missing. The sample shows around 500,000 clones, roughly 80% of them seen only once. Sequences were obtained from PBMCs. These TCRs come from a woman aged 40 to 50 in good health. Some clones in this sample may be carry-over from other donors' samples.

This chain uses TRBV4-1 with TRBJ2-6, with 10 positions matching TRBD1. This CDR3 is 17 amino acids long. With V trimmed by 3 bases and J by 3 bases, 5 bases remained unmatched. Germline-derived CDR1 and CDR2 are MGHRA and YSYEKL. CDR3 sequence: CASSQGQGSGGANVLTF. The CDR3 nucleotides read TGCGCCAGCAGCCAGGGACAGGGGTCCGGTGGGGCCAACGTCCTGACTTTC.

CDR3: CASSRTGGSYEQYF. The CDR3 nucleotides are TGTGCCAGCTCCCGGACAGGGGGCTCCTACGAGCAGTACTTC. This chain connects TRBV7-9 to TRBJ2-7; 10 nucleotides agree with TRBD1. Germline CDR1 and CDR2: SEHNR and FQNEAQ (reference sequence). The CDR3 extends over 14 amino acids. The ends lost 8 bases at V and 0 bases at J; junction bases unmatched: 4.

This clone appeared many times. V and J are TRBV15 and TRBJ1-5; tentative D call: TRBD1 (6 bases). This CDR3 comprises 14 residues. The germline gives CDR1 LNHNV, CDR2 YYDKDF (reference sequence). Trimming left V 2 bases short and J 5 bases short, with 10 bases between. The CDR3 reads CATSRQGQDQPQHF. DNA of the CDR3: TGTGCCACCAGCAGACAGGGGCAGGATCAGCCCCAGCATTTT.

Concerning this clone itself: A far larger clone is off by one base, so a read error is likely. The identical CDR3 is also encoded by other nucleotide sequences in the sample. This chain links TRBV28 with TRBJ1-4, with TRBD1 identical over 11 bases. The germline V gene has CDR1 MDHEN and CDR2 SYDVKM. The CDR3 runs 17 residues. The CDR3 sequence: CASSLWGTGGTNEKLFF. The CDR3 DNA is TGTGCCAGCAGTTTATGGGGGACAGGGGGGACTAATGAAAAACTATTTTTT.

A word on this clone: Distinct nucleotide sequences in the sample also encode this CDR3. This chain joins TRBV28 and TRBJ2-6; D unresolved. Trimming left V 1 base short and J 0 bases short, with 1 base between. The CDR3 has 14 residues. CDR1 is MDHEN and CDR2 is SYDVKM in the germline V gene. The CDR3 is CASSLYSGANVLTF. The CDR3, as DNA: TGTGCCAGCAGTTTATACTCTGGGGCCAACGTCCTGACTTTC.

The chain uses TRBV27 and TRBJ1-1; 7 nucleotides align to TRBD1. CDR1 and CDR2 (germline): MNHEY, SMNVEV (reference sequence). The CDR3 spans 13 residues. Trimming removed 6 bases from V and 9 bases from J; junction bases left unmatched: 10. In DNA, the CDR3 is TGTGCCAGCAGACGGACAGGCCTAGGGAAAGCTTTCTTT. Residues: CASRRTGLGKAFF.

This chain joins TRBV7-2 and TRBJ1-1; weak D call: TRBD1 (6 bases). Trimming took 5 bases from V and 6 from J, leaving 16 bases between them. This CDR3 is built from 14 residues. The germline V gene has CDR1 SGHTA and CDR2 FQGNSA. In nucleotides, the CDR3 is TGTGCCAGCAGCGGCCGGGGGGCCGCCGCTGAAGCTTTCTTT. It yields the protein CASSGRGAAAEAFF.

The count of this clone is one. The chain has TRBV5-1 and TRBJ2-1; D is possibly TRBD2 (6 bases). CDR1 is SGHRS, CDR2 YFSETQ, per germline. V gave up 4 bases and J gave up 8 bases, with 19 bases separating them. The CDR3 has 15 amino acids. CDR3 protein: CASSVAEWGEDEQFF. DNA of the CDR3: TGCGCCAGCAGCGTCGCCGAATGGGGGGAGGATGAGCAGTTCTTC.

DNA for the CDR3: TGCGCCAGCAGCGTCGCCTTAGCGGGAGGTACAGATACGCAGTATTTT. It translates to CASSVALAGGTDTQYF. The rearrangement links TRBV4-1 to TRBJ2-3; TRBD2 matches at 10 bases. J was trimmed by 3 bases and V by 5 bases; bases with no gene match: 8. This CDR3 has 16 residues. Germline V gene data show CDR1 as MGHRA and CDR2 as YSYEKL.

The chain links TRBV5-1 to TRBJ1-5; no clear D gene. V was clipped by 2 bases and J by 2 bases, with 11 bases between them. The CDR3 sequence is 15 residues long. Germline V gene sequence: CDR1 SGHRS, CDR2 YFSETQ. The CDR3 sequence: CASSLNGLGNQPQHF. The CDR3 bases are TGCGCCAGCAGCTTAAATGGGTTAGGCAATCAGCCCCAGCATTTT.

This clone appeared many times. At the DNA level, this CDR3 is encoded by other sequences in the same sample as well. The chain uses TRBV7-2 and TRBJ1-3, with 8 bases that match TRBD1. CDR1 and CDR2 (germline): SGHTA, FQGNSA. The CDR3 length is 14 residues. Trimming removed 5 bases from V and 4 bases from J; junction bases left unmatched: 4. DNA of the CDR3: TGTGCCAGCAGCCGGACAGGGTGGGGAAACACCATATATTTT. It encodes CASSRTGWGNTIYF.

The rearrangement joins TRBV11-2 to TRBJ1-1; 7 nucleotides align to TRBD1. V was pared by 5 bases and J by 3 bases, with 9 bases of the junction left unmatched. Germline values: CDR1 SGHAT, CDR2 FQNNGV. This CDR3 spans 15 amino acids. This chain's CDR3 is CASSLTPGGDTEAFF. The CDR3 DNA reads TGTGCCAGCAGCCTGACTCCAGGGGGGGACACTGAAGCTTTCTTT.

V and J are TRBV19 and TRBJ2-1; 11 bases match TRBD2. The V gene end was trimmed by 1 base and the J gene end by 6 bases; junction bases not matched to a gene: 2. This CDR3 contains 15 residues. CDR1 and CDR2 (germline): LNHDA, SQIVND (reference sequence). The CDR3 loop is CASSIVAGGGNEQFF. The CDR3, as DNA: TGTGCCAGTAGTATAGTAGCGGGAGGGGGCAATGAGCAGTTCTTC.

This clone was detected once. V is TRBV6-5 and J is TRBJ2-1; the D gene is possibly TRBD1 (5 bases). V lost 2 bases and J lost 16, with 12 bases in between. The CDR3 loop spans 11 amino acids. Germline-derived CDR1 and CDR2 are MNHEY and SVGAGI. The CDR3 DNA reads TGTGCCAGCAGTTACACAGGTCCGCTCTTCTTC. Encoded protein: CASSYTGPLFF.

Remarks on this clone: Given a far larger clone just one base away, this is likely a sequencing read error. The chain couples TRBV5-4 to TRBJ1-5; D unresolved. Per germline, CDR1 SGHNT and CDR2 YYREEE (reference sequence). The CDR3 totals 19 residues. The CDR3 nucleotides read TGTGCCGGCAGCTGCGGGCGGATCGGGCCCCTTTATAGCAATCAGCCCCAGCATTTT. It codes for CAGSCGRIGPLYSNQPQHF.

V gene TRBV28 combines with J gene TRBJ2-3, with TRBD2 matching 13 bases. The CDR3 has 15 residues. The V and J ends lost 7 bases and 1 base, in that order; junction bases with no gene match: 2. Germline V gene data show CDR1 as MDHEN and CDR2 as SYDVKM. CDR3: CASTTSGRRTDTQYF. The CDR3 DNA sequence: TGTGCCAGCACGACTAGCGGGAGGCGCACAGATACGCAGTATTTT.

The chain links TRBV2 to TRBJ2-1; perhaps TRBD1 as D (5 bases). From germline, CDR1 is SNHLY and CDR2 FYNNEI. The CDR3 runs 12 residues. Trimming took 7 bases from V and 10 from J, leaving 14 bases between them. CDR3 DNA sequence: TGTGCCAGCACAGGGATGGTTAAGGAGCAGTTCTTC. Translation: CASTGMVKEQFF.

CDR3 loop: CASTDDANYGYTF. The CDR3 bases are TGTGCCAGTACAGACGATGCTAACTATGGCTACACCTTC. This sequence joins TRBV2 and TRBJ1-2; D gene unclear. Per germline, CDR1 SNHLY and CDR2 FYNNEI. This CDR3 has 13 residues. Trimming took 9 bases from V and 0 from J, leaving 11 bases between them.

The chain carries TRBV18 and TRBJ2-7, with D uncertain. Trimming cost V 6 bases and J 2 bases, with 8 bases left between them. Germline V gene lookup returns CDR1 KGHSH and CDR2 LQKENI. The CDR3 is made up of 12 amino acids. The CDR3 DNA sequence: TGTGCCAGCTCGCCGGTTCCCTACGAGCAGTACTTC. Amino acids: CASSPVPYEQYF.

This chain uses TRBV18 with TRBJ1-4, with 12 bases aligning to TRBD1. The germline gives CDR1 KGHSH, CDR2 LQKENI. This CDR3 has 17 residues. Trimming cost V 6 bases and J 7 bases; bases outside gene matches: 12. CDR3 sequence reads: CASSPSRDRGLREKLFF. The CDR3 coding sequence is TGTGCCAGCTCTCCTTCCCGGGACAGGGGGCTGCGTGAAAAACTGTTTTTT.

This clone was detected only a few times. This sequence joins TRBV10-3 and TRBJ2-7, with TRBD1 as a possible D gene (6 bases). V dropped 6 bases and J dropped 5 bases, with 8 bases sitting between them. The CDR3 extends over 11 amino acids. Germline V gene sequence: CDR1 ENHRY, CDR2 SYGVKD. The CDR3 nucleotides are TGTGCCATCAGACAGGGTCACGAGCAGTACTTC. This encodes CAIRQGHEQYF.

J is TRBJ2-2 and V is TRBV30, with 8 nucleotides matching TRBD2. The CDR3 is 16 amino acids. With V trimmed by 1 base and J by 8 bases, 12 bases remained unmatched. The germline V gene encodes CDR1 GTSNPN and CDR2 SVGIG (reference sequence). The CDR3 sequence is CAWSDEERGFLGELFF. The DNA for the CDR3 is TGTGCCTGGAGTGATGAGGAGCGGGGGTTCCTTGGGGAGCTGTTTTTT.

CDR3 protein: CASSFWSSGSDEQFF. In DNA, the CDR3 is TGCGCCAGCAGCTTTTGGTCTAGCGGGAGTGATGAGCAGTTCTTC. The chain joins TRBV5-1 to TRBJ2-1; 10 bases map to TRBD2. CDR3 length equals 15 residues. Trimming took 2 bases from V and 8 from J; bases not matched to a gene: 7. Germline V gives CDR1 SGHRS, CDR2 YFSETQ.